This T cell receptor (beta chain) was captured by sequencing in a study of shared clonotypes between healthy human individuals. Study as a whole: With ages of 18 to 49, the donors were a couple of women and a few men.

Findings and caveats of the study: Naive subsets tended to show greater estimated richness than memory subsets. Against clonotypes common to all four donors, non-shared ones had lower generation probabilities.

Germline CDR1 reads SGHAT; CDR2 reads FQNNGV. The CDR3 has 13 amino acids, counting both end residues. A single count supports this clone. Its target is unknown. No DNA is shown, since the ends of the CDR3 on it are uncertain; the CDR3 is the one TCRdb lists. Clones were read by immunoSEQ multiplex PCR, and TCRdb kept only the in-frame ones, dropping some. The data show millions of clones, with more than 90% seen just once and over 0.12% held by the top ten. All donors qualified as healthy HIV-negative adults and had experienced no recent acute infections or vaccinations. The V call is TRBV11-2, the J call TRBJ2-1. The sequenced material came from naive CD4+ T cells sorted from blood. Subset of the sample: CD45RA+ positively selected. This clonotype originated in a man younger than 35 in good health. This chain's CDR3 is CASSFGAGNEQFF.